This paragraph reports one T cell receptor (beta chain). Its antigen is currently not known. No much larger clone exists at a distance of one base, and base qualities are not known. The data originate from a study of blood T cell repertoires in COVID-19 (TCRdb year 2020). Concerning the study at large: Collaborator samples came from the United States, Italy and Spain and covered acute and convalescent phases of COVID-19. The samples were drawn from two sources: the first 160 participants of the ongoing ImmuneRACE study, and some 1,300 subjects contributed by 6 global collaborators. The dataset comprised deeply sampled blood TCRbeta repertoires from subjects exposed to, actively infected with, or recovered from COVID-19. The prospective study material was composed of cDNA or gDNA derived from T cells, B-cell-depleted T cells, or PBMCs. A de-identified subject ID, COVID-19 status, age in years and sex were almost always included in the sample metadata. The repertoires were released in a freely available public database intended as a resource for research on the immune response to SARS-CoV-2. Where available, HLA class I and class II types were obtained from metadata supplied by the sample provider rather than from assay-based typing. Beyond this particular receptor, the publication reports: How much clinical and demographic metadata was included differed by source and by participant, and the metadata was provided uncurated.

TCRbeta CDR3 regions were amplified from genomic DNA by means of the immunoSEQ Assay, a bias-controlled multiplex PCR. The original pipeline was this. Nucleated cell counts per sample were estimated from amplification of reference gene primers within the assay. Sequence reads were collapsed and filtered to measure the absolute abundance of every unique TCRbeta CDR3 rearrangement. For each sample, productive Simpson clonality was calculated as the square root of Simpson's diversity index over productive rearrangements. Held by TCRdb, this immuneACCESS table contains in-frame sequences only and omits some clones. Under half of the omission traces to an unresolved V gene where checked; the cause of the rest is unknown. Clonal size and the V and J genes are those of that table, whereas D and trimming came from the DNA. Here the sample has around 200,000 clones; 85% occur a single time. In total, the top ten clones hold about 17% of the sample.

The germline V gene provides CDR1 SNHLY and CDR2 FYNNEI. Relative to germline, V is missing 6 bases and J is missing 0 bases, with 3 bases of the junction outside any gene match. The CDR3 covers 14 residues, taking in both the cysteine and the phenylalanine. Only CDR3 DNA remains: 42 bases, in frame from the first base. In the prospective study, participants were roughly 18 to 90 years old, resided in about two dozen geographic areas of the United States, and were enrolled through a virtual design. In the prospective study, participants were assigned to cohorts based on the clinical history participants reported in a screening survey and a study questionnaire. ImmuneRACE Cohort 3 recovered participants were defined by two consecutive negative NP/OP PCR tests, healthcare professional clearance, or symptom resolution. Mobile phlebotomists in the prospective study collected whole blood, serum and a nasopharyngeal or oropharyngeal swab from every participant. Over a roughly two-month period, participants in the prospective study had the option of providing additional blood draws and questionnaires. Before DNA extraction, blood samples from the prospective study were shipped at room temperature or frozen.

The chain employs TRBV2 and TRBJ1-1, and TRBD1 matches 8 of the central bases. The sample comprised PBMCs or T cells enriched from blood (not recorded which). This receptor was identified in a man in his forties or fifties who had recovered from COVID-19. CDR3 reads: CASRRTGMNTEAFF. The sequenced DNA: TGTGCCAGCAGAAGGACAGGGATGAACACTGAAGCTTTCTTT.